A single sample gave rise to the 12 T cell receptor beta chains below, sequenced in a study of blood T cell repertoires in COVID-19. Generated by immunoSEQ multiplex PCR, the TCRdb table keeps only in-frame clones and is missing some. Of 450,000 or so clones listed, 89% are singletons. Sequenced material: peripheral blood. The source of these receptors is a man aged 18-30 years with COVID-19, enrolled during active disease.

This rearrangement joins TRBV29-1 to TRBJ2-1; 8 bases match TRBD1. Germline values: CDR1 SQVTM, CDR2 ANQGSEA. This CDR3 contains 14 residues. V shed 8 bases, J shed 8 bases, and the junction held 14 bases outside the gene matches. The CDR3 region is CSSDRDRPPYEQFF. The CDR3 nucleotides are TGCAGCTCGGACCGGGACAGGCCTCCCTATGAGCAGTTCTTC.

This clone appeared a few times. This chain joins TRBV3-1 (or the pseudogene TRBV3-2) and TRBJ1-5; possibly TRBD1 for D (5 bases). CDR3 length: 15 amino acids. Germline loops: CDR1 LGHDT, CDR2 YNNKEL (reference sequence). Trimming removed 0 bases from V and 6 bases from J, with 12 bases in between. CDR3 DNA sequence: TGTGCCAGCAGCCAAGATGGCAGGGTGGGTCAGCCCCAGCATTTT. Residues: CASSQDGRVGQPQHF.

The V and J genes are TRBV19 and TRBJ1-3; D is unresolved. Trimming took off 7 bases at V and 1 base at J, with 14 bases between the two ends. This CDR3 region has 15 residues. The germline V gene has CDR1 LNHDA and CDR2 SQIVND (reference sequence). The CDR3 here is CASNPSGRSGNTIYF. CDR3 in DNA: TGTGCCAGTAACCCTTCGGGTCGGTCTGGAAACACCATATATTTT. Together with reference TRBV19 and TRBJ1-3, the CDR3 gives the full variable domain: DGGITQSPKYLFRKEGQNVTLSCEQNLNHDAMYWYRQDPGQGLRLIYYSQIVNDFQKGDIAEGYSVSREKKESFPLTVTSAQKNPTAFYLCASNPSGRSGNTIYFGEGSWLTVV.

The chain is built from TRBV19 and TRBJ1-1; D perhaps matches TRBD1 (6 bases). The CDR3 length is 14 residues. Germline-derived CDR1 and CDR2 are LNHDA and SQIVND (reference sequence). V lost 5 bases, J lost 3 bases, and 13 bases lay in between. The CDR3 DNA follows: TGTGCCAGTAGTGGGTGGACAGACTACACTGAAGCTTTCTTT. Protein sequence: CASSGWTDYTEAFF.

The rearrangement links TRBV10-3 to TRBJ2-5; 9 nucleotides match TRBD1. The CDR3 totals 16 residues. The germline V gene has CDR1 ENHRY and CDR2 SYGVKD. After removal of 0 bases from V and 1 base from J, the junction contained 3 bases not matched to a gene. CDR3 residues: CAISESQGAVQETQYF. The CDR3 DNA reads TGTGCCATCAGTGAGTCACAGGGGGCTGTCCAAGAGACCCAGTACTTC.

The chain is built from TRBV11-3 and TRBJ2-5; the D gene is possibly TRBD1 (6 bases). In germline, CDR1 is SGHNT, CDR2 YENEEA. Trimming removed 2 bases from V and 1 base from J, with 8 bases in between. The CDR3 is made up of 14 amino acids. CDR3 sequence reads: CASSLRGIQETQYF. In DNA form, the CDR3 reads TGTGCCAGCAGCTTAAGGGGGATCCAAGAGACCCAGTACTTC.

The chain is built from TRBV6-1 and TRBJ2-1; possible D gene TRBD2, 6 bases. CDR3 length equals 14 residues. The V end was cut by 3 bases, the J end by 0 bases, with 6 bases between. Germline CDR1 and CDR2: MNHNS and SASEGT. The CDR3 reads CASSDGSSYNEQFF. The CDR3 coding sequence is TGTGCCAGCAGTGACGGGAGCTCCTACAATGAGCAGTTCTTC.

This chain joins TRBV3-1 (or the pseudogene TRBV3-2) and TRBJ1-3; the D is unclear. Germline CDR1 and CDR2: LGHDT and YNNKEL (reference sequence). CDR3 length equals 13 residues. Trimming cost V 4 bases and J 5 bases, with 9 bases left between them. The CDR3 bases are TGTGCCAGCAGCCGAGGATCCCGAAACACCATATATTTT. Amino acid sequence: CASSRGSRNTIYF.

The chain joins TRBV14 to TRBJ2-2; D is possibly TRBD1 (6 bases). The CDR3 consists of 17 residues. V shed 4 bases and J shed 2 bases, with 17 bases lying between them. Germline CDR1 is SGHDN and CDR2 is FVKESK. The CDR3 nucleotides read TGTGCCAGCAGCCTATTCGGGACACGCAAAAACACCGGGGAGCTGTTTTTT. Translation: CASSLFGTRKNTGELFF. Full variable domain (remainder filled in from reference TRBV14 and TRBJ2-2): EAGVTQFPSHSVIEKGQTVTLRCDPISGHDNLYWYRRVMGKEIKFLLHFVKESKQDESGMPNNRFLAERTGGTYSTLKVQPAELEDSGVYFCASSLFGTRKNTGELFFGEGSRLTVL.

V gene TRBV5-5 combines with J gene TRBJ2-7; 8 nucleotides line up with TRBD1. V gave up 0 bases and J gave up 2 bases; unmatched junction bases: 7. In germline, CDR1 is SGHKS, CDR2 YYEKEE (reference sequence). This CDR3 has 16 residues. The CDR3 protein is CASSLVGRGPAYEQYF. DNA of the CDR3: TGTGCCAGCAGCTTGGTGGGCAGGGGGCCAGCCTACGAGCAGTACTTC.

The chain links TRBV23-1 to TRBJ2-7; perhaps TRBD1 as D (5 bases). TRBV23-1 is classed as an ORF, of uncertain function. This CDR3 comprises 19 residues. V was pared by 0 bases and J by 2 bases, with 23 bases between. This CDR3 reads CASSQSRRADRKQPYEQYF. CDR3 sequence (DNA): TGCGCCAGCAGTCAATCCCGCCGGGCAGACAGAAAACAACCCTACGAGCAGTACTTC.

This clone was seen only once. J is TRBJ2-5 and V is TRBV12-5, with D perhaps TRBD2 (6 bases). The CDR3 has 16 amino acids. Germline CDR1 LGHNT, CDR2 FRNRAP. Trimming removed 4 bases from V and 4 bases from J, with 19 bases in between. The CDR3 sequence: CASGSTTVGGGETQYF. CDR3 nucleotide sequence: TGTGCTAGTGGTTCCACGACGGTGGGGGGAGGAGAGACCCAGTACTTC.